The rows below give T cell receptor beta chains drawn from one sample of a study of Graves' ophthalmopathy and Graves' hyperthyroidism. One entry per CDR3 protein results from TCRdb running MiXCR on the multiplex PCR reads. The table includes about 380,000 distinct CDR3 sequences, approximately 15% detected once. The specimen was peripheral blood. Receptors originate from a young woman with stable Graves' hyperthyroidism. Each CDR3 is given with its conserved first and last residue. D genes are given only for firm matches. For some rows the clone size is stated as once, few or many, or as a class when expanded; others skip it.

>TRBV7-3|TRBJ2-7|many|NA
CASSPTGGSYEQYF
TGTGCCAGCAGCCCCACTGGGGGTAGCTACGAGCAGTACTTC
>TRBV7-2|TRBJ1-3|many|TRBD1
CASSLVWDRGNTIYF
TGTGCCAGCAGCTTAGTTTGGGACAGAGGAAACACCATATATTTT
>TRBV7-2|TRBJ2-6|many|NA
CASSLGPSGANVLTF
TGTGCCAGCAGCTTAGGCCCGTCTGGGGCCAACGTCCTGACTTTC
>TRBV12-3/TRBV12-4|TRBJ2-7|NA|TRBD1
CASRAGTGGSEQYF
TGTGCCAGCCGAGCCGGGACAGGGGGCTCCGAGCAGTACTTC
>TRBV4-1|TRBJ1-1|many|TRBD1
CASSPADREGAEAFF
TGCGCCAGCAGCCCAGCTGACAGGGAGGGAGCTGAAGCTTTCTTT
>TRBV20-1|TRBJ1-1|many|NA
CSTRSGYGTEAFF
TGCAGTACTAGGTCAGGGTACGGCACTGAAGCTTTCTTT
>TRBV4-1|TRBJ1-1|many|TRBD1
CASSTPQGTKEAFF
TGCGCCAGCAGCACACCACAGGGGACGAAGGAAGCTTTCTTT
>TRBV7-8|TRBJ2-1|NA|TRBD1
CASSDPRQGNEQFF
TGTGCCAGCAGCGATCCGAGACAGGGGAATGAGCAGTTCTTC
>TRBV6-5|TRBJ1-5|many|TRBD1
CASSFYGTGAVQPQHF
TGTGCCAGCAGTTTCTACGGGACAGGGGCTGTCCAGCCCCAGCATTTT
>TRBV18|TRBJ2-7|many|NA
CASSPVASSPYEQYF
TGTGCCAGCTCACCGGTTGCTAGTTCCCCCTACGAGCAGTACTTC
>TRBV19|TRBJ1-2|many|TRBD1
CASIGTAILRDGYTF
TGTGCCAGTATAGGGACAGCGATTCTTAGGGATGGCTACACCTTC
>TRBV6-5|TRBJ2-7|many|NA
CASSYSQGTTYEQYF
TGTGCCAGCAGTTACTCCCAGGGGACTACCTACGAGCAGTACTTC
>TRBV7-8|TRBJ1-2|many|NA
CASSLALSNYGYTF
TGTGCCAGCAGCTTAGCTCTCTCTAACTATGGCTACACCTTC
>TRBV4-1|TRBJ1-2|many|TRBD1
CASRATGAYGYTF
TGCGCCAGCAGGGCGACAGGGGCCTATGGCTACACCTTC
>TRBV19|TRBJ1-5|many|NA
CASSMRKDQPQHF
TGTGCCAGTAGTATGAGGAAGGATCAGCCCCAGCATTTT
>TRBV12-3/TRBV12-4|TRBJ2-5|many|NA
CASANWGPQETQYF
TGTGCCAGCGCGAATTGGGGGCCCCAAGAGACCCAGTACTTC
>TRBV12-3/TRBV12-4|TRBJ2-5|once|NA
CASMRGNVAQYF
TGTGCCAGTATGAGGGGGAACGTAGCCCAGTACTTC
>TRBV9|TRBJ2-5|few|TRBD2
CASSVGAGTSPLQETQYF
TGTGCCAGCAGCGTAGGGGCAGGGACTAGCCCCCTCCAAGAGACCCAGTACTTC
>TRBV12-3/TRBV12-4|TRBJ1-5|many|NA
CASSSSGGGNQPQHF
TGTGCCAGCAGTAGCTCCGGGGGTGGCAATCAGCCCCAGCATTTT
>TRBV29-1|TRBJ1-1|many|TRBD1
CSVLRTGPTEAFF
TGCAGCGTCCTCAGGACAGGGCCCACTGAAGCTTTCTTT
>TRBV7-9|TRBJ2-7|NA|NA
CASSHRDRGYEQCF
TGTGCCAGCAGCCACCGGGACCGAGGTTACGAGCAGTGCTTC
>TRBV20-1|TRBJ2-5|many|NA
CSAHRVGETQYF
TGCAGTGCTCACAGGGTCGGGGAGACCCAGTACTTC
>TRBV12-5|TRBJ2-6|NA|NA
CASGLRINSGANVLTF
TGTGCTAGTGGTTTGAGGATCAACTCTGGGGCCAACGTCCTGACTTTC
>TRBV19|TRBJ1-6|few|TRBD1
CASKGQGAGSPLHF
TGTGCCAGCAAGGGACAGGGGGCTGGTTCACCCCTCCACTTT
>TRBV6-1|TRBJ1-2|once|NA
CASSEGSRFYGYTF
TGTGCCAGCAGTGAAGGGAGCAGATTCTATGGCTACACCTTC
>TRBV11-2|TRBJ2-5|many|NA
CASSPQIGRETQYF
TGTGCCAGCAGCCCTCAGATTGGGCGAGAGACCCAGTACTTC
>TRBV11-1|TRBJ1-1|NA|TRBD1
CASSLALGQGMRGTEAFF
TGTGCCAGCAGCTTAGCTCTGGGACAGGGGATGAGGGGCACTGAAGCTTTCTTT
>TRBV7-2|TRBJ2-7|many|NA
CASSTQGMLSRAYEQYF
TGTGCCAGCAGCACACAGGGAATGTTAAGTAGAGCCTACGAGCAGTACTTC
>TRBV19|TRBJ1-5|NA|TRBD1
CASSISGTDSNQPQHF
TGTGCCAGTAGTATCTCCGGGACAGATAGCAATCAGCCCCAGCATTTT
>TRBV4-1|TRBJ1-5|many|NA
CASSPPGNQPQHF
TGCGCCAGCAGCCCCCCAGGGAATCAGCCCCAGCATTTT
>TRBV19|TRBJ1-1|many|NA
CASSTLETGEAFF
TGTGCCAGTAGTACCCTCGAGACAGGTGAAGCTTTCTTT
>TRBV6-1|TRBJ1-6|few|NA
CASNGFSQRNSPLHF
TGTGCCAGCAATGGGTTCTCTCAGAGGAATTCACCCCTCCACTTT
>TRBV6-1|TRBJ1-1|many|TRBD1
CASSRPDRGAEAFF
TGTGCCAGCAGTCGCCCGGACAGGGGCGCTGAAGCTTTCTTT
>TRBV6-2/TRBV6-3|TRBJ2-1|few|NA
CASSFPQAMRKFF
TGTGCCAGCAGTTTCCCTCAGGCTATGAGGAAGTTCTTC
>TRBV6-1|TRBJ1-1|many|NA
CASSPQFTVNTEAFF
TGTGCCAGCAGCCCACAGTTTACAGTGAACACTGAAGCTTTCTTT
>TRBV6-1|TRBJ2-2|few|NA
CASRGGQVFTGELFF
TGTGCCAGCAGGGGAGGACAGGTTTTCACCGGGGAGCTGTTTTTT
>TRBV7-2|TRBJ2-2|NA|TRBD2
CASSLRLRLAGGRNTGELFF
TGTGCCAGCAGCTTACGACTTCGACTAGCGGGGGGGAGGAACACCGGGGAGCTGTTTTTT
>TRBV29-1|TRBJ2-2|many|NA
CSVGGTGELFF
TGCAGCGTTGGTGGCACCGGGGAGCTGTTTTTT
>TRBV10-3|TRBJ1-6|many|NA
CATQPRDGENSPLHF
TGTGCCACCCAACCTCGAGACGGGGAGAATTCACCCCTCCACTTT